Following are 21 T cell receptor beta chains from one sample sequenced in a study of blood T cell repertoires in COVID-19. Data came from immunoSEQ multiplex PCR; TCRdb stores just in-frame clones and leaves some out. The data hold roughly 380,000 clones, with roughly 90% observed a single time. Sequenced: PBMCs or T cells enriched from blood (not recorded which). Receptors were obtained from a woman aged 25 to 39 who had been exposed to COVID-19.

V usage is TRBV28 and J usage is TRBJ2-2, with D hard to call. Deletions cut 2 bases from V and 3 bases from J, with 7 bases between. Germline V CDR1 and CDR2: MDHEN, SYDVKM. The CDR3 runs to 14 residues. Here the CDR3 reads CASSLHGYTGELFF. DNA of the CDR3: TGTGCCAGCAGTTTACACGGTTACACCGGGGAGCTGTTTTTT.

This chain joins TRBV6-2 or TRBV6-3 and TRBJ2-7; 8 positions agree with TRBD2. CDR3 length equals 19 residues. Trimming took 4 bases from V and 0 from J; bases not matched to a gene: 17. Looked up from germline, CDR1 is MNHEY and CDR2 is SVGEGT. This chain's CDR3 is CASSSHVGGLLAVSYEQYF. CDR3 coding DNA: TGTGCCAGCAGTTCTCACGTGGGTGGTCTACTAGCGGTCTCCTACGAGCAGTACTTC.

V and J are TRBV28 and TRBJ2-7, with D possibly matching TRBD2 (6 bases). Germline CDR1 and CDR2: MDHEN and SYDVKM. The CDR3 covers 18 residues. V lost 9 bases and J lost 3, with 30 bases in between. CDR3 loop: CASPPGLSWTQVGYEQYF. As DNA, the CDR3 is TGTGCCAGTCCCCCGGGACTGTCGTGGACCCAGGTAGGCTACGAGCAGTACTTC.

The V and J genes are TRBV6-5 and TRBJ2-5; the match to TRBD2 covers 10 bases. After removal of 4 bases from V and 2 bases from J, the junction contained 4 bases not matched to a gene. CDR3 length: 15 amino acids. From germline, CDR1 is MNHEY and CDR2 SVGAGI. The CDR3: CASSSGTSAQETQYF. In nucleotides, the CDR3 is TGTGCCAGCAGTTCCGGGACTAGCGCTCAAGAGACCCAGTACTTC.

The chain has TRBV27 and TRBJ1-1, with D unclear. This CDR3 has 13 residues. CDR1 MNHEY and CDR2 SMNVEV come from the germline V gene (reference sequence). V shed 2 bases and J shed 3 bases, with 7 bases lying between them. The CDR3 is CASSLSSDTEAFF. The CDR3 DNA reads TGTGCCAGCAGTTTAAGCTCGGACACTGAAGCTTTCTTT.

CDR3 loop: CASSLDRAPTNEKLFF. CDR3 in DNA: TGTGCCAGCAGCCTTGACAGGGCCCCAACTAATGAAAAACTGTTTTTT. V is TRBV28 and J is TRBJ1-4, with 7 bases matching TRBD1. V was clipped by 6 bases and J by 0 bases; unmatched bases: 7. Germline V gives CDR1 MDHEN, CDR2 SYDVKM. The length of the CDR3 is 16 residues.

In its sample, this clone was seen once. The rearrangement uses TRBV7-9 and TRBJ2-3; 11 positions match TRBD2. The germline V gene encodes CDR1 SEHNR and CDR2 FQNEAQ (reference sequence). The V and J ends lost 4 bases and 3 bases, in that order; junction bases with no gene match: 12. This CDR3 is 18 amino acids long. In DNA, the CDR3 is TGTGCCAGCAGCTCCGAGCTACTAGCGGGAGAGGTGACAGATACGCAGTATTTT. As protein: CASSSELLAGEVTDTQYF.

This sequence joins TRBV28 and TRBJ1-4, with 9 bases identical to TRBD1. V gave up 5 bases and J gave up 12 bases; unmatched junction bases: 4. This CDR3 contains 12 residues. Germline values: CDR1 MDHEN, CDR2 SYDVKM. The CDR3 nucleotides are TGTGCCAGCAGTACTCGGGACAGGGAACTGTTTTTT. As protein: CASSTRDRELFF. The entire variable domain, with the rest obtained from reference TRBV28 and TRBJ1-4, is as follows: DVKVTQSSRYLVKRTGEKVFLECVQDMDHENMFWYRQDPGLGLRLIYFSYDVKMKEKGDIPEGYSVSREKKERFSLILESASTNQTSMYLCASSTRDRELFFGSGTQLSVL.

The chain joins TRBV9 to TRBJ2-2; TRBD1 matches 7 bases. CDR1 and CDR2 (germline): SGDLS, YYNGEE. V trimming: 4 bases; J trimming: 4 bases; junction bases outside the gene matches: 10. CDR3 length: 16 residues. The CDR3 loop reads CASSTIDRVGTGELFF. In DNA form, the CDR3 reads TGTGCCAGCAGCACGATCGACAGGGTCGGCACCGGGGAGCTGTTTTTT.

The J gene is TRBJ2-5, the V gene TRBV5-4; unclear D gene. Between the trimmed V and J ends, which lost 4 bases and 3 bases, there was a span of 16 bases. This CDR3 has 15 residues. Germline lookup yields CDR1 SGHNT and CDR2 YYREEE (reference sequence). In DNA form, the CDR3 reads TGTGCCAGCAGCAACGAGGCAGCAATTAAAGAGACCCAGTACTTC. Amino acids: CASSNEAAIKETQYF.

The chain carries TRBV27 and TRBJ1-4; no reliable D call. The germline V and J ends were trimmed by 5 bases and 0 bases, with 10 bases remaining between them. The germline V gene has CDR1 MNHEY and CDR2 SMNVEV (reference sequence). This CDR3 has 15 amino acids. CDR3 nucleotide sequence: TGTGCCAGCAGTCCCCTTGGAGCAACTAATGAAAAACTGTTTTTT. The encoded protein is CASSPLGATNEKLFF.

In this sample, this clone turned up once. This rearrangement joins TRBV6-5 to TRBJ1-3; D ambiguous. The V gene's germline CDR1 is MNHEY and CDR2 SVGAGI. The CDR3 has 12 residues. V lost 6 bases, J lost 8 bases, and 11 bases lay in between. Here the CDR3 reads CASRSRVDTIYF. The CDR3 DNA sequence: TGTGCCAGCAGATCCCGAGTGGACACCATATATTTT.

The chain links TRBV7-8 to TRBJ2-3; tentatively, D is TRBD2 (5 bases). Germline-derived CDR1 and CDR2 are SGHVS and FQNEAQ. The CDR3 loop spans 16 amino acids. Trimming shortened V by 7 bases and J by 6 bases, and 23 bases separated the two germline ends. The chain's CDR3 is CASTSVGAPIADTQYF. CDR3 coding DNA: TGTGCCAGCACCTCCGTCGGAGCCCCCATAGCGGATACGCAGTATTTT.

The chain links TRBV12-3 or TRBV12-4 to TRBJ2-3; the D is unclear. This CDR3 region has 13 residues. V was shortened by 6 bases and J by 6 bases, with 13 bases between the two germline ends. The CDR3 sequence: CASRVGPRDTQYF. Written as DNA, the CDR3 is TGTGCCAGCAGGGTGGGCCCCAGGGATACGCAGTATTTT.

This clone was counted a few times. This chain uses TRBV19 with TRBJ2-7, with 10 bases that match TRBD2. There are 13 residues in the CDR3. V lost 5 bases to trimming and J lost 6 bases; unmatched junction nucleotides: 4. Germline lookup yields CDR1 LNHDA and CDR2 SQIVND (reference sequence). The DNA of the CDR3 is TGTGCCAGTAGTCTTATAGCGGGAGGCGAGCAGTACTTC. It codes for CASSLIAGGEQYF.

This clone was observed a handful of times. The V gene is TRBV6-5, the J gene TRBJ1-2; unclear D gene. Germline V CDR1 and CDR2: MNHEY, SVGAGI. Between the trimmed V and J ends, which lost 3 bases and 2 bases, there was a span of 13 bases. The CDR3 extends over 15 amino acids. CDR3 coding DNA: TGTGCCAGCAGTTATGATGGCTCGTTGAACTATGGCTACACCTTC. Residues: CASSYDGSLNYGYTF.

The chain joins TRBV7-9 to TRBJ1-1, with D maybe TRBD1 (6 bases). Trimming removed 5 bases at V and 3 bases at J, with 19 bases between. Germline CDR1 reads SEHNR; CDR2 reads FQNEAQ (reference sequence). There are 16 residues in the CDR3. CDR3 sequence: CASSPQVRGAHTEAFF. The CDR3 DNA reads TGTGCCAGCAGCCCCCAGGTCAGGGGCGCGCACACTGAAGCTTTCTTT.

The V and J genes are TRBV18 and TRBJ2-5; D gene ambiguous. Trimming cost V 6 bases and J 2 bases, with 13 bases left between them. This CDR3 contains 14 residues. Germline values: CDR1 KGHSH, CDR2 LQKENI. CDR3 DNA: TGTGCCAGCTCCCAACAAGGAGTACAAGAGACCCAGTACTTC. Translating gives CASSQQGVQETQYF.

This chain's CDR3 is CASSPSRGGREQYF. CDR3 coding DNA: TGTGCCAGCTCACCATCCCGAGGAGGCAGGGAGCAGTACTTC. This chain links TRBV18 with TRBJ2-7, with D perhaps TRBD2 (5 bases). Trimming pared 2 bases from V and 7 bases from J, leaving 15 bases between. This CDR3 is built from 14 residues. CDR1 and CDR2 (germline): KGHSH, LQKENI.

This sequence joins TRBV12-5 and TRBJ2-7, with 13 bases fitting TRBD2. CDR1 and CDR2 (germline): LGHNT, FRNRAP. V was pared by 5 bases and J by 7 bases, with 8 bases of the junction left unmatched. The CDR3 sequence is 15 residues long. CDR3 sequence (DNA): TGTGCTAGTGGTCCAGGACTAGCGGGAGTGTCGGAGCAGTACTTC. This translates into CASGPGLAGVSEQYF.

In its sample, this clone was seen once. The CDR3 protein is CASSGGRRLNEQFF. The DNA for the CDR3 is TGTGCCAGTAGTGGCGGGAGGAGGCTCAATGAGCAGTTCTTC. The rearrangement links TRBV19 to TRBJ2-1, with 8 bases aligning to TRBD2. The germline V gene encodes CDR1 LNHDA and CDR2 SQIVND (reference sequence). This CDR3 is built from 14 residues. With V trimmed by 5 bases and J by 6 bases, 6 bases remained unmatched.